The 23 T cell receptor beta chains reported below all come from one sample, sequenced in a study of cytomegalovirus exposure and HLA in healthy donors. PCR amplification relied on 60 Vbeta primers (plus 13 Jbeta primers). Assay: immunoSEQ multiplex PCR; the TCRdb copy retains only in-frame clones and omits some. There are roughly 93,000 clones in the sample; around 76% occur only once, and roughly 8% lies in the top ten. Sequencing input: PBMCs. These receptors all stem from a human donor in good health.

This chain connects TRBV5-1 to TRBJ1-2; possible D gene TRBD1, 5 bases. Deletions cut 2 bases from V and 0 bases from J, with 17 bases between. The germline V gene encodes CDR1 SGHRS and CDR2 YFSETQ. The CDR3 is 17 residues long. CDR3 sequence (DNA): TGCGCCAGCAGCTTAAGGGGAAGCGCTTCCTCTAACTATGGCTACACCTTC. Translating it yields CASSLRGSASSNYGYTF.

The rearrangement links TRBV30 to TRBJ1-6; TRBD1 is a possible D gene (5 bases). Germline CDR1 and CDR2: GTSNPN and SVGIG (reference sequence). This CDR3 has 14 residues. V was pared by 1 base and J by 7 bases, with 11 bases between. The CDR3 loop reads CAWSGDSLNSPLHF. CDR3 in DNA: TGTGCCTGGAGTGGTGACAGCCTAAATTCACCCCTCCACTTT. Full variable domain (missing parts from reference TRBV30 and TRBJ1-6): SQTIHQWPATLVQPVGSPLSLECTVEGTSNPNLYWYRQAAGRGLQLLFYSVGIGQISSEVPQNLSASRPQDRQFILSSKKLLLSDSGFYLCAWSGDSLNSPLHFGNGTRLTVT.

This clone has more than one count but fewer than ten. The chain carries TRBV9 and TRBJ1-1; a possible D gene is TRBD1 (5 bases). This CDR3 has 11 residues. Germline CDR1 reads SGDLS; CDR2 reads YYNGEE. V was clipped by 6 bases and J by 10 bases, with 13 bases between them. The CDR3 spells CASNGPGGAFF. CDR3 nucleotides: TGTGCCAGCAACGGACCCGGGGGAGCTTTCTTT.

This clone was counted a single time. This chain uses TRBV30 with TRBJ2-7; a weak D match, TRBD2 (5 bases). V lost 3 bases and J 2 bases, leaving 8 bases between the germline ends. This CDR3 spans 12 amino acids. CDR1 and CDR2 (germline): GTSNPN, SVGIG (reference sequence). The CDR3 DNA sequence: TGTGCCTGGAGCTACGGGACCTACGAGCAGTACTTC. Residues: CAWSYGTYEQYF.

The chain is built from TRBV10-3 and TRBJ1-2; tentative D call: TRBD1 (6 bases). Germline CDR1 ENHRY, CDR2 SYGVKD. The germline V and J ends were trimmed by 6 bases and 4 bases, with 9 bases remaining between them. The CDR3 totals 12 residues. The chain's CDR3 is CAISSQGYGYTF. The CDR3 DNA sequence: TGTGCCATCAGCTCACAGGGCTATGGCTACACCTTC.

V gene TRBV6-5 combines with J gene TRBJ1-2; D is possibly TRBD1 (6 bases). The CDR3 runs 12 residues. Germline V gives CDR1 MNHEY, CDR2 SVGAGI. V shed 6 bases and J shed 6 bases, with 11 bases lying between them. For the CDR3, the DNA is TGTGCCAGCAGAACCGGGACAAATGGCTACACCTTC. It encodes CASRTGTNGYTF.

This clone was observed once. V and J are TRBV6-5 and TRBJ1-4; D gene ambiguous. CDR3 length equals 14 residues. The germline V gene has CDR1 MNHEY and CDR2 SVGAGI. Deletions cut 6 bases from V and 4 bases from J, with 12 bases between. The CDR3: CASSNPEGNEKLFF. The CDR3 DNA reads as TGTGCCAGCAGCAACCCCGAGGGTAATGAAAAACTGTTTTTT.

The chain joins TRBV30 to TRBJ1-2; 7 nucleotides align to TRBD1. Germline V gene lookup returns CDR1 GTSNPN and CDR2 SVGIG (reference sequence). This CDR3 region has 14 residues. V shed 4 bases and J 5 bases; nucleotides not matched to a gene: 10. This CDR3 reads CAWTGQRIGYGYTF. The CDR3 region has the DNA TGTGCCTGGACGGGACAGCGGATAGGGTATGGCTACACCTTC.

The rearrangement links TRBV13 to TRBJ2-6; 9 bases are shared with TRBD1. The CDR3 is 17 residues long. CDR1 is PRHDT, CDR2 FYEKMQ, per germline (reference sequence). Trimming removed 2 bases from V and 0 bases from J; junction bases left unmatched: 2. The CDR3 bases are TGTGCCAGCAGCTTATGGGACAGGGACTCTGGGGCCAACGTCCTGACTTTC. It encodes CASSLWDRDSGANVLTF.

The chain uses TRBV5-6 and TRBJ2-7; 8 bases are shared with TRBD2. V trimming: 4 bases; J trimming: 1 base; junction bases outside the gene matches: 13. Per the germline V gene, CDR1 is SGHDT and CDR2 is YYEEEE. The CDR3 length is 17 residues. CDR3 loop: CASSPDPGGIRSYEQYF. In DNA form, the CDR3 reads TGTGCCAGCAGCCCCGACCCGGGAGGGATCAGGTCCTACGAGCAGTACTTC. The full variable domain, its missing parts supplied by reference TRBV5-6 and TRBJ2-7, is DAGVTQSPTHLIKTRGQQVTLRCSPKSGHDTVSWYQQALGQGPQFIFQYYEEEERQRGNFPDRFSGHQFPNYSSELNVNALLLGDSALYLCASSPDPGGIRSYEQYFGPGTRLTVT.

The V gene is TRBV4-1, the J gene TRBJ2-5; D perhaps matches TRBD1 (5 bases). The V and J ends lost 4 bases and 1 base respectively, with 16 bases between them. There are 16 residues in the CDR3. Germline lookup yields CDR1 MGHRA and CDR2 YSYEKL. The CDR3 here is CASSPGDRDIQETQYF. CDR3 nucleotide sequence: TGCGCCAGCAGCCCAGGAGACAGAGATATCCAAGAGACCCAGTACTTC.

The chain is built from TRBV5-4 and TRBJ2-7; unclear D gene. This CDR3 spans 14 amino acids. Trimming stripped 0 bases from V and 4 bases from J, with 11 bases between. Looked up from germline, CDR1 is SGHNT and CDR2 is YYREEE (reference sequence). The CDR3 sequence is CASSLGRRNYEQYF. In nucleotides, the CDR3 is TGTGCCAGCAGCTTGGGTCGGAGAAATTACGAGCAGTACTTC.

The J gene is TRBJ1-5, the V gene TRBV18; D gene unclear. The CDR3 runs to 16 residues. CDR1 and CDR2 from the germline V gene are KGHSH and LQKENI. V shed 2 bases and J shed 2 bases, with 13 bases lying between them. The CDR3 DNA reads as TGTGCCAGCTCACCAAACCGCCTGGCTGGCAATCAGCCCCAGCATTTT. This codes for CASSPNRLAGNQPQHF.

V usage is TRBV13 and J usage is TRBJ2-3; 8 nucleotides agree with TRBD1. V was pared by 5 bases and J by 3 bases, with 10 bases of the junction left unmatched. The CDR3 is 16 amino acids. Germline V gives CDR1 PRHDT, CDR2 FYEKMQ (reference sequence). CDR3 sequence: CASSSQGQGATDTQYF. The DNA of the CDR3 is TGTGCCAGCAGCAGTCAAGGCCAGGGGGCGACAGATACGCAGTATTTT.

The rearrangement links TRBV5-4 to TRBJ2-1; 8 positions match TRBD2. CDR3 length: 16 amino acids. V shed 4 bases and J 6 bases; nucleotides not matched to a gene: 12. In germline, CDR1 is SGHNT, CDR2 YYREEE (reference sequence). The CDR3 region is CASSRGKTSASNEQFF. DNA of the CDR3: TGTGCCAGCAGCCGAGGTAAGACTAGCGCATCCAATGAGCAGTTCTTC.

CDR3 residues: CASSSGDRGRGNTIYF. DNA for the CDR3: TGTGCCAGCAGCTCAGGGGACAGGGGGCGAGGAAACACCATATATTTT. The V and J genes are TRBV7-6 and TRBJ1-3, with 12 bases aligning to TRBD1. The ends lost 4 bases at V and 4 bases at J; junction bases unmatched: 5. CDR3 length equals 16 residues. From germline, CDR1 is SGHVS and CDR2 FNYEAQ.

The chain recombines TRBV14 with TRBJ2-7, with TRBD1 matching 11 bases. The V and J ends lost 4 bases and 9 bases, in that order; junction bases with no gene match: 8. The CDR3 covers 14 residues. Germline values: CDR1 SGHDN, CDR2 FVKESK. As DNA, the CDR3 is TGTGCCAGCAGCCGAACGGACAGGGGGCGGTTGCAGTACTTC. Protein: CASSRTDRGRLQYF.

V gene TRBV5-1 combines with J gene TRBJ2-1; 11 bases match TRBD2. This CDR3 has 14 amino acids. The trim removed 4 bases at V and 7 bases at J, leaving 4 bases unmatched. Germline assignment: CDR1 SGHRS and CDR2 YFSETQ. DNA of the CDR3: TGCGCCAGCAGCCCCACTAGCGGGAGTAATGAGCAGTTCTTC. Its translation is CASSPTSGSNEQFF.

V usage is TRBV7-8 and J usage is TRBJ1-2; TRBD1 is a possible D gene (5 bases). V lost 2 bases and J 4 bases, leaving 11 bases between the germline ends. The CDR3 length is 14 residues. Germline assignment: CDR1 SGHVS and CDR2 FQNEAQ. CDR3: CASSLIDGGYGYTF. In nucleotides, the CDR3 is TGTGCCAGCAGCTTAATCGACGGGGGCTATGGCTACACCTTC.

This clone was counted a single time. The CDR3 DNA follows: TGTGCCAGCAAGACAGGGGGCAGGGGTCAGCCCCAGCATTTT. Amino acid sequence: CASKTGGRGQPQHF. This sequence joins TRBV19 and TRBJ1-5; 10 bases line up with TRBD1. CDR3 length: 14 amino acids. In germline, CDR1 is LNHDA, CDR2 SQIVND (reference sequence). With V trimmed by 9 bases and J by 6 bases, 8 bases remained unmatched.

This chain uses TRBV15 with TRBJ1-2; TRBD1 is a possible D gene (6 bases). The V gene lost 6 bases and the J gene lost 6 bases, with 17 bases spanning the gap. This CDR3 comprises 14 residues. Germline V gene lookup returns CDR1 LNHNV and CDR2 YYDKDF (reference sequence). The CDR3 nucleotides read TGTGCCACCAGAGTAGCCGGGACAAGTAATGGCTACACCTTC. This gives the protein CATRVAGTSNGYTF.

The chain recombines TRBV7-2 with TRBJ2-7; no firm D call. Germline CDR1 reads SGHTA; CDR2 reads FQGNSA. The length of the CDR3 is 15 residues. V lost 5 bases and J 5 bases, leaving 19 bases between the germline ends. For the CDR3, the DNA is TGTGCCAGCAGCGTCTCAGTAACCACATCCCACGAGCAGTACTTC. Translating gives CASSVSVTTSHEQYF.

V usage is TRBV19 and J usage is TRBJ2-5; no clear D. The CDR3 has 14 amino acids. The V gene lost 2 bases and the J gene lost 2 bases, with 9 bases spanning the gap. Germline V gene lookup returns CDR1 LNHDA and CDR2 SQIVND (reference sequence). CDR3 in DNA: TGTGCCAGTAGTATATCCCGTAGACAAGAGACCCAGTACTTC. Its protein is CASSISRRQETQYF. The full variable domain, its missing parts supplied by reference TRBV19 and TRBJ2-5, is DGGITQSPKYLFRKEGQNVTLSCEQNLNHDAMYWYRQDPGQGLRLIYYSQIVNDFQKGDIAEGYSVSREKKESFPLTVTSAQKNPTAFYLCASSISRRQETQYFGPGTRLLVL.